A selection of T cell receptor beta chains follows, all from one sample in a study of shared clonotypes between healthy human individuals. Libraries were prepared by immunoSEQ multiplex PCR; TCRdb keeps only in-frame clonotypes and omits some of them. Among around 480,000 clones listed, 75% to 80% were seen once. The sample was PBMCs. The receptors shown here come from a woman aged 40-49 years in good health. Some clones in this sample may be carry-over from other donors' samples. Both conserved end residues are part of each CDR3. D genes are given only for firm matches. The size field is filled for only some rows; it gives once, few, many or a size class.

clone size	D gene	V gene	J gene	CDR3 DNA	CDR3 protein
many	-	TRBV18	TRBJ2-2	TGTGCCAGCTCACCGAGTACCACGGCCACCGGGGAGCTGTTTTTT	CASSPSTTATGELFF
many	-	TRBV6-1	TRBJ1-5	TGTGCCAGCAGTGAAGGCGTTGGTTCGGACAATCAGCCCCAGCATTTT	CASSEGVGSDNQPQHF
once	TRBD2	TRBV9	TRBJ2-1	TGTGCCAGCAGCCCCGTAGCGGGAGGGCCGGGCAATGAGCAGTTCTTC	CASSPVAGGPGNEQFF
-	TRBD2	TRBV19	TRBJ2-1	TGTGCCAGCGGGACTAGCGGGAGAGATGAGCAGTTCTTC	CASGTSGRDEQFF
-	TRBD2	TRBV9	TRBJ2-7	TGTGCCAGCAGCGTAGCGAGCGGGGGGGGATACGAGCAGTACTTC	CASSVASGGGYEQYF
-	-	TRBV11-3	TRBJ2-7	TGTGCCAGCAGCTTAGGCGTAGGTACCAGGCAGTACTTC	CASSLGVGTRQYF
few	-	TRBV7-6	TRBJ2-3	TGTGCCAGCAGCTTAGGGGGGATCGGTGCAGATACGCAGTATTTT	CASSLGGIGADTQYF
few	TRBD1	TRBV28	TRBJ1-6	TGTGCCAGCAGTTCCCCCGGGACAGGGAATTCACCCCTCCACTTT	CASSSPGTGNSPLHF
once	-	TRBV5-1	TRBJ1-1	TGCGCCAGCAGCTCCTCGGGCTCGTACACTGAAGCTTTCTTT	CASSSSGSYTEAFF
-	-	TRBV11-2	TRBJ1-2	TGTGCCAGCAGTAGATCGGGCTATGGCTACACCTTC	CASSRSGYGYTF
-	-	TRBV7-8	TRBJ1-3	TGTGCCAGCAGCTTAACCGGGACGTCATCCGTTTTGGTATTT	CASSLTGTSSVLVF
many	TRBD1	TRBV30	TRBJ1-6	TGTGCCTGGAGTGAGGACAGGGGTTCACCCCTCCACTTT	CAWSEDRGSPLHF
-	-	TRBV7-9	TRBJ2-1	TGTGCCAGCAGCCCAACGAGCGGGTGGAATGAGCAGTTCTTC	CASSPTSGWNEQFF
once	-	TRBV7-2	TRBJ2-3	TGTGCCAGCAGCTCCCCAGATACGCAGTATTTT	CASSSPDTQYF
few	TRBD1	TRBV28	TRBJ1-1	TGTGCCAGCAAACAGGGGAGGGCTGAAGCTTTCTTT	CASKQGRAEAFF
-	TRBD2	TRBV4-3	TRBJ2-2	TGCGCCAGCAGCCCCCTAGCGGGAGGGTACACCGGGGAGCTGTTTTTT	CASSPLAGGYTGELFF
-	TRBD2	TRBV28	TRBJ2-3	TGTGCCAGCAGCCAGGCCGGGACTAGCCCAAGCACAGATACGCAGTATTTT	CASSQAGTSPSTDTQYF